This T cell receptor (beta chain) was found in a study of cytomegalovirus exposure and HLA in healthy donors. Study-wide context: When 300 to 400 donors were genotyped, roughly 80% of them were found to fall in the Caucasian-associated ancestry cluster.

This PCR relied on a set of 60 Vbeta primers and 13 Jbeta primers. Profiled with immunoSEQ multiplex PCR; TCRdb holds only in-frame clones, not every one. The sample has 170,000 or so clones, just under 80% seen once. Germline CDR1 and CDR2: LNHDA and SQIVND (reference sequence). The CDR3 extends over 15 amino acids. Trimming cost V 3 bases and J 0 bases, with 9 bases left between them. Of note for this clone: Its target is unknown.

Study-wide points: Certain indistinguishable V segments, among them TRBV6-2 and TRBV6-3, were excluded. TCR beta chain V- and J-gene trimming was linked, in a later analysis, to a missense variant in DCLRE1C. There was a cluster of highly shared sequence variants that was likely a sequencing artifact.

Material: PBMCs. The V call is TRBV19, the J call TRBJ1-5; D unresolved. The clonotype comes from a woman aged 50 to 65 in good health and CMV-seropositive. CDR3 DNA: TGTGCCAGTAGTATGCGAAGCGATAGCAATCAGCCCCAGCATTTT. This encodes CASSMRSDSNQPQHF.